The table lists the clone carrying this TCR beta chain with a count of one. These data originate in a study of siplizumab effects on memory and regulatory T cells. The assay was immunoSEQ multiplex PCR, and TCRdb's table has in-frame clones only and misses some. The table lists tens of thousands of clones, approximately 97% of them singletons. CDR1 and CDR2 (germline): MNHNS, SASEGT. The CDR3 spans 15 residues. V gave up 6 bases and J gave up 3 bases; unmatched junction bases: 11. The clonotype comes from a human donor in good health. The genes are TRBV6-1 and TRBJ2-7, with TRBD2 matching 7 bases. Sequencing used naive CD8+ T cells sorted from blood. CDR3 sequence (DNA): TGTGCCAGCAGCCATTTAATCGCTAGCGGCTACGAGCAGTACTTC. It translates to CASSHLIASGYEQYF.